Each of the 24 T cell receptor beta chains below was sequenced from the same sample in a study of T cell responses to AZD1222 COVID-19 vaccine. The assay was immunoSEQ multiplex PCR, and TCRdb's table has in-frame clones only and misses some. The profile shows around 150,000 clones, roughly 92% of them singletons. The source material was peripheral blood, sampled 28 days after the second AZD1222 dose. These receptors came from an adult who received the AZD1222 COVID-19 vaccine.

The chain joins TRBV11-2 to TRBJ1-2; 9 bases match TRBD1. In germline, CDR1 is SGHAT, CDR2 FQNNGV. J gave up 3 bases and V 3 bases, and 5 bases lay outside the gene matches. The CDR3 contains 15 residues. The chain's CDR3 is CASSFDRGVDYGYTF. In nucleotides, the CDR3 is TGTGCCAGCAGCTTTGACAGGGGGGTGGACTATGGCTACACCTTC.

The chain couples TRBV7-3 to TRBJ2-5, with D perhaps TRBD1 or TRBD2 (5 bases each). Germline V CDR1 and CDR2: SGHTA, FQGTGA. The CDR3 consists of 16 residues. V was pared by 4 bases and J by 1 base, with 16 bases between. CDR3: CASSSYPGAPQETQYF. CDR3 in DNA: TGTGCCAGCAGCTCCTACCCCGGGGCCCCCCAAGAGACCCAGTACTTC.

This chain links TRBV5-5 with TRBJ2-1; D might be TRBD2 (6 bases). Germline V lookup: CDR1 SGHKS, CDR2 YYEKEE (reference sequence). This CDR3 comprises 15 residues. The V end was cut by 1 base, the J end by 5 bases, with 13 bases between. As DNA, the CDR3 is TGTGCCAGCAGCTTGCCGGGGAGGCCAAACAATGAGCAGTTCTTC. Translated: CASSLPGRPNNEQFF.

V is TRBV6-2 or TRBV6-3 and J is TRBJ2-7, with D unresolved. This CDR3 region has 15 residues. Deletions cut 2 bases from V and 1 base from J, with 12 bases between. The V gene's germline CDR1 is MNHEY and CDR2 SVGEGT. The CDR3 bases are TGTGCCAGCAGTTACGGGCAGCCACGTTCCTACGAGCAGTACTTC. Encoded protein: CASSYGQPRSYEQYF.

This clone was counted once. The chain employs TRBV4-1 and TRBJ2-3; 10 bases align to TRBD1. The CDR3 is 15 amino acids. CDR1 is MGHRA, CDR2 YSYEKL, per germline. V dropped 1 base and J dropped 4; count of bases not matched to a gene: 2. Here the CDR3 reads CASSQGDRGADTQYF. The CDR3, as DNA: TGCGCCAGCAGCCAAGGGGACAGGGGTGCAGATACGCAGTATTTT.

V gene TRBV9 combines with J gene TRBJ1-5, with unresolved D. The V end was cut by 4 bases, the J end by 5 bases, with 13 bases between. The CDR3 is 14 amino acids. Germline V gene data show CDR1 as SGDLS and CDR2 as YYNGEE. CDR3 in amino acids: CASSPGFGDQPQHF. The DNA of the CDR3 is TGTGCCAGCAGCCCCGGGTTTGGAGATCAGCCCCAGCATTTT.

There are a few counts of this clone. The chain joins TRBV7-2 to TRBJ2-1; TRBD1 agrees at 11 bases. The V gene end was trimmed by 0 bases and the J gene end by 10 bases; junction bases not matched to a gene: 11. The CDR3 is 17 residues long. CDR1 is SGHTA and CDR2 is FQGNSA in the germline V gene. CDR3 DNA: TGTGCCAGCAGCTTAGCCGTCTTCGGGACAGGGGGTATCGAGCAGTTCTTC. It yields the protein CASSLAVFGTGGIEQFF.

The gene calls are TRBV6-5 and TRBJ1-2; D gene uncertain. Germline V gives CDR1 MNHEY, CDR2 SVGAGI. V gave up 5 bases and J gave up 4 bases, with 5 bases separating them. The CDR3 extends over 11 amino acids. CDR3 in DNA: TGTGCCAGCAGTAATGTCTATGGCTACACCTTC. This translates into CASSNVYGYTF.

The chain uses TRBV7-9 and TRBJ1-1, with 11 bases identical to TRBD1. V shed 5 bases and J 8 bases; nucleotides not matched to a gene: 13. The CDR3 consists of 16 residues. From germline, CDR1 is SEHNR and CDR2 FQNEAQ (reference sequence). The DNA of the CDR3 is TGTGCCAGCAGCCCCATGGACAGGGGGCTCCCCCGGGAAGCTTTCTTT. Its translation: CASSPMDRGLPREAFF. Looking up the rest from reference TRBV7-9 and TRBJ1-1 gives the full variable domain: DTGVSQNPRHKITKRGQNVTFRCDPISEHNRLYWYRQTLGQGPEFLTYFQNEAQLEKSRLLSDRFSAERPKGSFSTLEIQRTEQGDSAMYLCASSPMDRGLPREAFFGQGTRLTVV.

The chain has TRBV27 and TRBJ2-5; a weak D match, TRBD1 (6 bases). The CDR3 has 15 amino acids. With 6 bases removed from V and 4 bases from J, the gap between germline ends came to 18 bases. Germline V lookup: CDR1 MNHEY, CDR2 SMNVEV (reference sequence). In DNA form, the CDR3 reads TGTGCCAGCAGCCCGGGGCAGGGGTTTATAGAGACCCAGTACTTC. Translated, it gives CASSPGQGFIETQYF.

The chain combines TRBV5-8 with TRBJ2-1, with 11 bases fitting TRBD2. This CDR3 is 17 amino acids long. CDR1 is SGHTS and CDR2 is YDEGEE in the germline V gene. V was clipped by 3 bases and J by 0 bases; unmatched bases: 5. The CDR3 is CASSSNGLAGSYNEQFF. In DNA, the CDR3 is TGTGCCAGCAGCTCCAACGGACTAGCGGGCTCCTACAATGAGCAGTTCTTC.

This chain joins TRBV7-2 and TRBJ2-2; D may match TRBD1 or TRBD2 (5 bases each). There are 16 residues in the CDR3. CDR1 is SGHTA, CDR2 FQGNSA, per germline. Trimming shortened V by 4 bases and J by 10 bases, and 22 bases separated the two germline ends. The CDR3, as DNA: TGTGCCAGCAGCTCCGATACCGGGACCGCCATTAAGGAGCTGTTTTTT. Translation gives CASSSDTGTAIKELFF.

The V and J genes are TRBV7-9 and TRBJ2-1; tentatively, D is TRBD1 or TRBD2 (5 bases each). This CDR3 spans 13 amino acids. Trimming cost V 1 base and J 7 bases, with 8 bases left between them. Germline CDR1 SEHNR, CDR2 FQNEAQ (reference sequence). The CDR3 DNA is TGTGCCAGCAGCTTAGAATGGGGGAATGAGCAGTTCTTC. This translates into CASSLEWGNEQFF.

V is TRBV5-1 and J is TRBJ2-7; a possible D gene is TRBD1 (5 bases). The V end lost 0 bases, the J end lost 0 bases, and 7 bases lay between the germline ends. The V gene's germline CDR1 is SGHRS and CDR2 YFSETQ. The CDR3 runs to 14 residues. Here the CDR3 DNA reads TGCGCCAGCAGCTTGGGGGGCAGCTCCTACGAGCAGTACTTC. This codes for CASSLGGSSYEQYF. Supplemented by reference TRBV5-1 and TRBJ2-7, the full variable domain reads KAGVTQTPRYLIKTRGQQVTLSCSPISGHRSVSWYQQTPGQGLQFLFEYFSETQRNKGNFPGRFSGRQFSNSRSEMNVSTLELGDSALYLCASSLGGSSYEQYFGPGTRLTVT.

This sequence joins TRBV4-1 and TRBJ1-2; D not resolved. This CDR3 contains 15 residues. V gave up 1 base and J gave up 0 bases, with 9 bases separating them. Germline CDR1 MGHRA, CDR2 YSYEKL. The CDR3 region has the DNA TGCGCCAGCAGCCAAGTCGGTGAGGCTAACTATGGCTACACCTTC. This codes for CASSQVGEANYGYTF.

V is TRBV2 and J is TRBJ1-5; D possibly corresponds to TRBD1 (5 bases). CDR3 length: 14 amino acids. V was shortened by 4 bases and J by 3 bases, with 10 bases between the two germline ends. Germline assignment: CDR1 SNHLY and CDR2 FYNNEI. The CDR3 sequence: CASSADSVNQPQHF. For the CDR3, the DNA is TGTGCCAGCAGTGCCGACAGTGTCAATCAGCCCCAGCATTTT.

The chain links TRBV28 to TRBJ1-2; 8 bases map to TRBD1. The germline V gene has CDR1 MDHEN and CDR2 SYDVKM. This CDR3 region has 15 residues. V shed 3 bases, J shed 4 bases, and the junction held 7 bases outside the gene matches. CDR3 in DNA: TGTGCCAGCAGTTTTTTATCGGGACAGGTCTATGGCTACACCTTC. Protein product: CASSFLSGQVYGYTF.

This chain uses TRBV7-2 with TRBJ2-7, with TRBD1 identical over 7 bases. The length of the CDR3 is 17 residues. V lost 2 bases, J lost 0 bases, and 10 bases stayed unmatched. The germline CDR1 and CDR2 sequences are SGHTA and FQGNSA. The CDR3 bases are TGTGCCAGCAGCTTAACCACGACAGGGTTCGTCTCCTACGAGCAGTACTTC. This codes for CASSLTTTGFVSYEQYF. Supplemented by reference TRBV7-2 and TRBJ2-7, the full variable domain reads GAGVSQSPSNKVTEKGKDVELRCDPISGHTALYWYRQSLGQGLEFLIYFQGNSAPDKSGLPSDRFSAERTGGSVSTLTIQRTQQEDSAVYLCASSLTTTGFVSYEQYFGPGTRLTVT.

The chain employs TRBV27 and TRBJ2-3, with D hard to call. The CDR3 has 16 residues. V shed 6 bases and J shed 2 bases, with 18 bases lying between them. From germline, CDR1 is MNHEY and CDR2 SMNVEV (reference sequence). The CDR3 bases are TGTGCCAGCAGGGGCGGCAGCCTTCGAAACACAGATACGCAGTATTTT. Translating it yields CASRGGSLRNTDTQYF.

This clone was counted once. The chain is built from TRBV7-9 and TRBJ1-1; D might be TRBD1 (5 bases). This CDR3 is built from 13 residues. V gave up 8 bases and J gave up 0 bases, with 10 bases separating them. Germline loops: CDR1 SEHNR, CDR2 FQNEAQ (reference sequence). The CDR3 DNA is TGTGCCAGCCGTCAGGGAGTGAACACTGAAGCTTTCTTT. Encoded protein: CASRQGVNTEAFF.

J is TRBJ2-5 and V is TRBV7-2, with TRBD1 as a possible D gene (5 bases). Germline CDR1 is SGHTA and CDR2 is FQGNSA. The CDR3 is 15 residues long. V lost 1 base and J lost 5, with 14 bases in between. The CDR3 DNA sequence: TGTGCCAGCAGCTTAGTCGTCCAGGGCTGGGAGACCCAGTACTTC. This translates into CASSLVVQGWETQYF.

This clone was counted a single time. The J gene is TRBJ2-5, the V gene TRBV5-1; the D gene is possibly TRBD2 (6 bases). CDR1 and CDR2 (germline): SGHRS, YFSETQ. The CDR3 is made up of 14 amino acids. Trimming removed 0 bases at V and 2 bases at J, with 8 bases between. The CDR3 DNA reads as TGCGCCAGCAGCTTGGGAGGGACTCAAGAGACCCAGTACTTC. Translated: CASSLGGTQETQYF.

The V and J genes are TRBV7-9 and TRBJ2-7; weak D call: TRBD2 (5 bases). Germline V CDR1 and CDR2: SEHNR, FQNEAQ (reference sequence). The V gene lost 5 bases and the J gene lost 3 bases, with 8 bases spanning the gap. The CDR3 is 12 amino acids. CDR3 region: CASSHRDYEQYF. CDR3 coding DNA: TGTGCCAGCAGCCACCGGGACTACGAGCAGTACTTC.

The V call is TRBV10-3, the J call TRBJ1-4, with D perhaps matching TRBD1 (5 bases). The ends were cut back, 7 bases at V and 5 bases at J, with 11 bases in the middle. The CDR3 loop spans 13 amino acids. Germline V gene data show CDR1 as ENHRY and CDR2 as SYGVKD. CDR3 amino acids: CAIKRDENEKLFF. The CDR3 DNA reads as TGTGCCATCAAACGGGACGAGAATGAAAAACTGTTTTTT.